The entry below gives a single T cell receptor beta chain sequence along with its context. The antigen is undetermined. Trimming stripped 3 bases from V and 2 bases from J, with 20 bases between. Germline-derived CDR1 and CDR2 are SGHRS and YFSETQ. CDR3 length: 17 residues. The assay was immunoSEQ multiplex PCR, and TCRdb's table has in-frame clones only and misses some. The profile covers 160,000 or so clones, with roughly nine tenths appearing a single time and over 6% taken by the ten largest. This entry belongs to a study of T cell responses to AZD1222 COVID-19 vaccine. General study results and limits: Baseline testing showed seropositivity in only six AZD1222 recipients.

V is TRBV5-1 and J is TRBJ1-2; D perhaps matches TRBD1 (6 bases). The specimen was peripheral blood, collected after recovery from COVID-19. The TCR sequence derives from an adult who had recovered from COVID-19. The DNA for the CDR3 is TGCGCCAGCAGCTACCAAAACGCGGCAGGGGCAAACTATGGCTACACCTTC. It encodes CASSYQNAAGANYGYTF.